Shown below are 25 T cell receptor beta chains from a single sample sequenced in a study of vaccination and CD4 T cells after COVID-19. Documented treatment: roughly ten-day PBMC culture with coronavirus spike peptide pools or control peptides (ViraFEST assay). These receptors lack a known antigen. Sequencing of the DNA from cultured CD4+ T cells was carried out with the Oncomine TCR Beta short-read assay. Each CDR3 protein is one row after TCRdb ran MiXCR on the PCR reads. The top ten hold less than 20% of the sample, which has around 20,000 distinct CDR3 sequences, over 35% seen once. Sequenced here: CD4+ T cells from blood, cultured in vitro, sampled before SARS-CoV-2 vaccination. The receptors shown here come from a human donor who received a COVID-19 vaccine.

The rearrangement joins TRBV24-1 to TRBJ2-7; 7 nucleotides line up with TRBD1. CDR3 size: 16 residues. After removal of 5 bases from V and 0 bases from J, the junction contained 9 bases not matched to a gene. Germline assignment: CDR1 KGHDR and CDR2 SFDVKD. The CDR3 sequence is CATSAMDRLSSYEQYF. DNA of the CDR3: TGTGCCACCAGTGCAATGGACAGGCTTAGCTCCTACGAGCAGTACTTC.

Only a few counts were recorded for this clonotype. V is TRBV20-1 and J is TRBJ2-3, with 10 bases that match TRBD2. Germline V CDR1 and CDR2: DFQATT, SNEGSKA (reference sequence). V shed 3 bases and J 6 bases; nucleotides not matched to a gene: 6. This CDR3 has 14 residues. The CDR3, as DNA: TGCAGTGCTAGGCAGCGGGGGGGCCCTGATACGCAGTATTTT. Translation gives CSARQRGGPDTQYF.

The J gene is TRBJ1-2, the V gene TRBV5-1; maybe TRBD1 (5 bases). The V gene lost 2 bases and the J gene lost 4 bases, with 12 bases spanning the gap. The V gene's germline CDR1 is SGHRS and CDR2 YFSETQ. This CDR3 contains 14 residues. DNA for the CDR3: TGCGCCAGCAGCTTTGGGCAGGGAGGCTATGGCTACACCTTC. This codes for CASSFGQGGYGYTF.

The chain is built from TRBV19 and TRBJ1-1; 10 bases agree with TRBD1. The CDR3 runs 12 residues. V lost 10 bases, J lost 7 bases, and 6 bases stayed unmatched. Germline lookup yields CDR1 LNHDA and CDR2 SQIVND (reference sequence). The CDR3 DNA follows: TGTGCCACTCGACAGGGGGCGAGTGAAGCTTTCTTT. Translated, it gives CATRQGASEAFF.

This clonotype was recorded only once. This chain joins TRBV7-9 and TRBJ1-6; D is ambiguous. The CDR3 has 16 residues. The germline V gene has CDR1 SEHNR and CDR2 FQNEAQ (reference sequence). V lost 6 bases and J lost 3, with 15 bases in between. The CDR3 DNA reads TGTGCCAGCAGGTCCATGACCAATGGCTATAATTCACCCCTCCACTTT. This translates into CASRSMTNGYNSPLHF.

This clonotype was observed a few times. This sequence joins TRBV24-1 and TRBJ1-2; D possibly corresponds to TRBD1 (6 bases). Germline loops: CDR1 KGHDR, CDR2 SFDVKD. The CDR3 extends over 14 amino acids. V lost 3 bases, J lost 7 bases, and 14 bases lay in between. The CDR3 coding sequence is TGTGCCACCAGTGATATCACAGGGAGTGGTGGCTACACCTTC. Translating it yields CATSDITGSGGYTF.

The CDR3 nucleotides read TGTGCCAGCAGCACACCCGGGACTAGCGGGGGCACAGATACGCAGTATTTT. It encodes CASSTPGTSGGTDTQYF. The chain recombines TRBV6-2 or TRBV6-3 with TRBJ2-3, with TRBD2 matching 13 bases. Germline CDR1 and CDR2: MNHEY and SVGEGT. CDR3 length: 17 residues. V trimming: 6 bases; J trimming: 1 base; junction bases outside the gene matches: 7.

V is TRBV6-1 and J is TRBJ1-6; the D is unclear. Germline V CDR1 and CDR2: MNHNS, SASEGT. The V end lost 5 bases, the J end lost 10 bases, and 18 bases lay between the germline ends. CDR3 length: 15 residues. In DNA form, the CDR3 reads TGTGCCAGCAGTCGCAGTATTCGGAGAGGGTCACCCCTCCACTTT. Translating it yields CASSRSIRRGSPLHF.

The chain recombines TRBV20-1 with TRBJ1-1, with a tentative D call TRBD1 (5 bases). V was clipped by 0 bases and J by 1 base, with 9 bases between them. CDR1 DFQATT and CDR2 SNEGSKA come from the germline V gene (reference sequence). This CDR3 has 14 residues. The CDR3 loop reads CSARDWDRNTEAFF. The CDR3 coding sequence is TGCAGTGCTAGAGATTGGGACCGGAACACTGAAGCTTTCTTT.

The rearrangement uses TRBV6-1 and TRBJ1-6; D might be TRBD1 (5 bases). Trimming cost V 2 bases and J 8 bases, with 13 bases left between them. The CDR3 spans 15 residues. Germline CDR1 is MNHNS and CDR2 is SASEGT. The CDR3 nucleotides are TGTGCCAGCAGTGAAATTGGGGGAAGGGATTCACCCCTCCACTTT. This codes for CASSEIGGRDSPLHF.

The V call is TRBV25-1, the J call TRBJ1-2, with D perhaps TRBD1 (5 bases). The CDR3 length is 14 residues. Germline CDR1 and CDR2: MGHDK and SYGVNS. V shed 3 bases and J shed 4 bases, with 12 bases lying between them. The CDR3: CASSDIQGTYGYTF. The CDR3 coding sequence is TGTGCCAGCAGTGATATCCAGGGAACCTATGGCTACACCTTC.

The chain carries TRBV25-1 and TRBJ2-7, with 8 bases fitting TRBD1. This CDR3 is 13 amino acids long. CDR1 and CDR2 from the germline V gene are MGHDK and SYGVNS. J lost 5 bases, V lost 7 bases, and 7 bases had no gene match. CDR3 loop: CASKGPGGDEQYF. In DNA form, the CDR3 reads TGTGCCAGCAAGGGCCCAGGGGGCGACGAGCAGTACTTC.

The table lists this clonotype with a few counts. The CDR3 is CSAVSGGIGNTIYF. The CDR3 DNA sequence: TGCAGTGCTGTGTCAGGGGGCATTGGAAACACCATATATTTT. The genes are TRBV20-1 and TRBJ1-3; the match to TRBD1 covers 8 bases. In germline, CDR1 is DFQATT, CDR2 SNEGSKA (reference sequence). CDR3 length equals 14 residues. Trimming at V came to 5 bases and at J to 3 bases, leaving 6 bases not matched to a gene.

The V call is TRBV20-1, the J call TRBJ2-5, with TRBD2 identical over 16 bases. From germline, CDR1 is DFQATT and CDR2 SNEGSKA (reference sequence). The length of the CDR3 is 15 residues. Trimming removed 5 bases from V and 9 bases from J; junction bases left unmatched: 9. CDR3 residues: CSAAGLAGGPVAQYF. Here the CDR3 DNA reads TGCAGTGCTGCGGGACTAGCGGGGGGGCCCGTCGCCCAGTACTTC.

J is TRBJ2-1 and V is TRBV19, with D hard to call. Per the germline V gene, CDR1 is LNHDA and CDR2 is SQIVND (reference sequence). The length of the CDR3 is 15 residues. Trimming cost V 4 bases and J 12 bases, with 22 bases left between them. CDR3: CASSRSRKISVGQFF. CDR3 sequence (DNA): TGTGCCAGTAGTAGGAGCAGGAAGATCTCGGTGGGGCAGTTCTTC.

The sample holds a few counts of this clonotype. CDR3 sequence: CSARERAGQGIIYEQYF. In DNA, the CDR3 is TGCAGTGCTAGAGAGAGAGCTGGACAGGGGATAATATACGAGCAGTACTTC. The V gene is TRBV20-1, the J gene TRBJ2-7; 9 bases are a match to TRBD1. CDR3 length: 17 residues. V shed 0 bases, J shed 4 bases, and the junction held 13 bases outside the gene matches. Germline lookup yields CDR1 DFQATT and CDR2 SNEGSKA (reference sequence).

This clonotype was picked up a small number of times. The chain carries TRBV21-1 and TRBJ1-2. TRBV21-1 is flagged as a pseudogene. The CDR3 consists of 15 residues. The CDR3 bases are TGTGCCAGCAGCAATTGTTTTTGGGAACCGTGGTGGTACACCTTC. It encodes CASSNCFWEPWWYTF.

This clonotype was detected a few times. The V and J genes are TRBV6-2 or TRBV6-3 and TRBJ2-5; D ambiguous. V lost 1 base to trimming and J lost 5 bases, with 5 bases between them. CDR1 and CDR2 (germline): MNHEY, SVGEGT. CDR3 length: 12 residues. CDR3 sequence reads: CASSYYGETQYF. The CDR3 DNA follows: TGTGCCAGCAGTTACTATGGGGAGACCCAGTACTTC.

This chain connects TRBV5-4 to TRBJ2-5; D is undetermined. Trimming pared 4 bases from V and 4 bases from J, leaving 14 bases between. The CDR3 covers 14 residues. Germline V gives CDR1 SGHNT, CDR2 YYREEE (reference sequence). In DNA form, the CDR3 reads TGTGCCAGCAGCCTGGACGGCCCTCGAGAGACCCAGTACTTC. It yields the protein CASSLDGPRETQYF.

The rearrangement joins TRBV20-1 to TRBJ1-5, with D possibly being TRBD1 (6 bases). V lost 6 bases and J lost 6, with 15 bases in between. CDR1 and CDR2 from the germline V gene are DFQATT and SNEGSKA (reference sequence). This CDR3 is 13 amino acids long. The CDR3 bases are TGCAGTGCCGGGGGCGCGAGTCGTCAGCCCCAGCATTTT. It translates to CSAGGASRQPQHF.

The rearrangement links TRBV10-3 to TRBJ2-1; 10 positions agree with TRBD1. The CDR3 spans 17 residues. Germline V gene data show CDR1 as ENHRY and CDR2 as SYGVKD. The ends lost 0 bases at V and 6 bases at J; junction bases unmatched: 8. CDR3 sequence: CAISESTGTGVSNEQFF. DNA for the CDR3: TGTGCCATCAGTGAGTCGACCGGGACAGGGGTGTCCAATGAGCAGTTCTTC.

This clonotype has only a few counts. The chain has TRBV20-1 and TRBJ1-6; TRBD1 matches 8 bases. Trimming removed 4 bases from V and 8 bases from J; junction bases left unmatched: 13. Germline CDR1 and CDR2: DFQATT and SNEGSKA (reference sequence). The CDR3 has 16 residues. CDR3 nucleotide sequence: TGCAGTGCTACCAAACAGGGGGGAAATATTTATTCACCCCTCCACTTT. Amino acid sequence: CSATKQGGNIYSPLHF.

This clonotype came up a few times. The chain joins TRBV6-1 to TRBJ1-6; TRBD1 might be the D (6 bases). The CDR3 runs to 14 residues. V lost 6 bases to trimming and J lost 5 bases, with 11 bases between them. CDR1 is MNHNS, CDR2 SASEGT, per germline. The DNA of the CDR3 is TGTGCCAGCAGCGACCGGGACAATAATTCACCCCTCCACTTT. As protein: CASSDRDNNSPLHF.

In its sample, this clonotype was seen a few times. V gene TRBV19 combines with J gene TRBJ1-2; D not certain. Germline lookup yields CDR1 LNHDA and CDR2 SQIVND (reference sequence). Trimming took 6 bases from V and 4 from J, leaving 27 bases between them. The CDR3 loop spans 18 amino acids. This chain's CDR3 is CASSPLGSIKGMAYGYTF. The CDR3 DNA reads TGTGCCAGTAGCCCCCTGGGGTCTATTAAAGGGATGGCCTATGGCTACACCTTC. Full variable domain (remainder filled in from reference TRBV19 and TRBJ1-2): DGGITQSPKYLFRKEGQNVTLSCEQNLNHDAMYWYRQDPGQGLRLIYYSQIVNDFQKGDIAEGYSVSREKKESFPLTVTSAQKNPTAFYLCASSPLGSIKGMAYGYTFGSGTRLTVV.

This clonotype was found a few times. CDR3 nucleotides: TGTGCCAGCTCACCGGGGACTACCGGGGGAGATACGCAGTATTTT. Translating it yields CASSPGTTGGDTQYF. The gene calls are TRBV18 and TRBJ2-3; 7 bases are shared with TRBD2. Per germline, CDR1 KGHSH and CDR2 LQKENI. The CDR3 extends over 15 amino acids. J was trimmed by 5 bases and V by 3 bases; bases with no gene match: 8. The full variable domain, its missing parts supplied by reference TRBV18 and TRBJ2-3, is NAGVMQNPRHLVRRRGQEARLRCSPMKGHSHVYWYRQLPEEGLKFMVYLQKENIIDESGMPKERFSAEFPKEGPSILRIQQVVRGDSAAYFCASSPGTTGGDTQYFGPGTRLTVL.